The TCR beta chain under discussion was sequenced for a study of T-cell memory formation after mild COVID-19. The overall study: The TCR clusters were mostly specific to one donor.

Germline loops: CDR1 MNHEY, CDR2 SVGEGT. With V trimmed by 10 bases and J by 4 bases, 13 bases remained unmatched. This CDR3 has 15 residues. Each CDR3 protein is one row after TCRdb ran MiXCR on the 5' RACE reads. The data contain fewer than 350,000 distinct CDR3 sequences, approximately 15% of them seen just once; the ten biggest clones take up about 20%. Study-level results: A balance of CD4 and CD8 characterized clones contracting day 15 to 85, whereas later expanders leaned CD4+.

Concerning this clonotype: Its matching antigen is unknown.

The sample was PBMCs or a T cell subset sorted from them (not recorded which). This clonotype originated in a man in his late teens or twenties who had mild COVID-19 (a few samples of this study predate the infection). Cell type and time point are not known. This sequence joins TRBV6-2 or TRBV6-3 and TRBJ1-5; 7 bases map to TRBD1. Here the CDR3 reads CATTDRDRANQPQHF. In nucleotides, the CDR3 is TGTGCCACCACGGACCGAGACAGGGCAAATCAGCCCCAGCATTTT.